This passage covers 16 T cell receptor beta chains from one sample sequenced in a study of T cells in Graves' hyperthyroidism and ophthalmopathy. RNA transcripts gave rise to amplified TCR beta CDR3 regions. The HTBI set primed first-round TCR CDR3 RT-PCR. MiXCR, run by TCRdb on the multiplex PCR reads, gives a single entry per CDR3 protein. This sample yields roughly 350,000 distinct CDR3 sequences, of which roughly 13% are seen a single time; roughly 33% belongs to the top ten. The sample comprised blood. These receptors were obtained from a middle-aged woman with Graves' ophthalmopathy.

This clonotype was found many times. In DNA, the CDR3 is TGTGCCAGCACGTGGGTTTGGTTCAGGGGGCATTTCTACAATGAGCAGTTCTTC. This sequence encodes CASTWVWFRGHFYNEQFF. The V call is TRBV6-9, the J call TRBJ2-1, with 8 positions matching TRBD1. CDR1 and CDR2 from the germline V gene are MNHGY and SVAAGI. The V gene end was trimmed by 7 bases and the J gene end by 3 bases; junction bases not matched to a gene: 17. The CDR3 length is 18 residues.

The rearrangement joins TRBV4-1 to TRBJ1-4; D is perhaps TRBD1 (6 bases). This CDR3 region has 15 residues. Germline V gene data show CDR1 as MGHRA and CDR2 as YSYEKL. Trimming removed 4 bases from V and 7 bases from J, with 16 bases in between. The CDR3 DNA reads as TGCGCCAGCAGCCTCAGGCGGGGGGCAGGTGAAAAACTGTTTTTT. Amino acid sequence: CASSLRRGAGEKLFF.

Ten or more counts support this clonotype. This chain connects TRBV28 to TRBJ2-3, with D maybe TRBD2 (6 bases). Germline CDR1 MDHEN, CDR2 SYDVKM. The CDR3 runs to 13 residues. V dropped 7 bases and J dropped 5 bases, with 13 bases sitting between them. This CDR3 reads CASTQGGEDTQYF. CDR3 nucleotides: TGTGCCAGCACCCAAGGAGGGGAAGATACGCAGTATTTT.

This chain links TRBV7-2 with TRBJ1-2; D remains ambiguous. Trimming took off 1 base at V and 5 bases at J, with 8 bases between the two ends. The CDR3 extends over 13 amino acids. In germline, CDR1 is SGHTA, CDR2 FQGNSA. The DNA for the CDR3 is TGTGCCAGCAGCTTAGAGGTAGCATATGGCTACACCTTC. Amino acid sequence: CASSLEVAYGYTF.

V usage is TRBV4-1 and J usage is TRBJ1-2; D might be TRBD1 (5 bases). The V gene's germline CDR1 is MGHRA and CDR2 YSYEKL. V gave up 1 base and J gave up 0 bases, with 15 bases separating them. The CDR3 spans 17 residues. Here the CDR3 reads CASSQVPMGGANYGYTF. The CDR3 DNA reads TGCGCCAGCAGCCAAGTCCCTATGGGGGGAGCTAACTATGGCTACACCTTC.

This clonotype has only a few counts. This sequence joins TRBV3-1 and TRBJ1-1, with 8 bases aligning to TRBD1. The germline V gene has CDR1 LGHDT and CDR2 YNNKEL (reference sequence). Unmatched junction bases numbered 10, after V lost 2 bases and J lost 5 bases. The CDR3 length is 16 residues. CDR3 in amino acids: CASSQSRTGPGTEAFF. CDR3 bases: TGTGCCAGCAGCCAATCACGGACAGGGCCGGGGACTGAAGCTTTCTTT.

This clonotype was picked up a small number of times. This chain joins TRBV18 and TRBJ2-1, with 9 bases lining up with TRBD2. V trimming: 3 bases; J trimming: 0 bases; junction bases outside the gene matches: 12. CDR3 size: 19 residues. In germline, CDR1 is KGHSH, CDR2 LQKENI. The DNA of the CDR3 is TGTGCCAGCTCACCGGATGGTCGACTAGCGGTAAGCTCCTACAATGAGCAGTTCTTC. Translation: CASSPDGRLAVSSYNEQFF.

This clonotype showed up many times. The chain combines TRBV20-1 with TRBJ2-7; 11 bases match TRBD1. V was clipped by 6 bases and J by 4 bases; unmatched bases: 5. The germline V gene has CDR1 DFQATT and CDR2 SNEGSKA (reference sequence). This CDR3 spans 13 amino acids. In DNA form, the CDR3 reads TGCAGTGCCCGGGGGACAGGGGGTTACGAGCAGTACTTC. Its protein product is CSARGTGGYEQYF.

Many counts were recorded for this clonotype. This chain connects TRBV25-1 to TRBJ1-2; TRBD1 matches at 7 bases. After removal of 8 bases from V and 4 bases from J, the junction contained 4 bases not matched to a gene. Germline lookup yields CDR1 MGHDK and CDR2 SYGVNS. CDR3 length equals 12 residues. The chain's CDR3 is CASRRQGYGYTF. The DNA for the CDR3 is TGTGCCAGCCGCCGACAGGGCTATGGCTACACCTTC.

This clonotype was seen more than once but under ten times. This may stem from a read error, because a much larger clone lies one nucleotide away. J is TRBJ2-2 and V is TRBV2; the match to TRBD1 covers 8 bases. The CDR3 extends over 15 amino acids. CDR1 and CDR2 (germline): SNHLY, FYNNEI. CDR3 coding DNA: TGTGCCAGCAGTGAACAGGGGGCGAACACCGGGGAGCTGCTTTTT. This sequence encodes CASSEQGANTGELLF.

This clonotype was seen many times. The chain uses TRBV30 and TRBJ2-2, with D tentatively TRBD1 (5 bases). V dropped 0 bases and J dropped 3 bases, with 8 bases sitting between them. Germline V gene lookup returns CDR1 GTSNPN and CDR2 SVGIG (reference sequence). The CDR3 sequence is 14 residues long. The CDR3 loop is CAWSVSGYTGELFF. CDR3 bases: TGTGCCTGGAGTGTGTCAGGGTACACCGGGGAGCTGTTTTTT.

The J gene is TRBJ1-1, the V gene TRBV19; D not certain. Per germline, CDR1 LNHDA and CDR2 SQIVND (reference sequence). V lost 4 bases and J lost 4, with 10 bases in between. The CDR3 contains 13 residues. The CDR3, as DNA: TGTGCCAGTAGTAAACGGGGTATCACTGAAGCTTTCTTT. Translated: CASSKRGITEAFF.

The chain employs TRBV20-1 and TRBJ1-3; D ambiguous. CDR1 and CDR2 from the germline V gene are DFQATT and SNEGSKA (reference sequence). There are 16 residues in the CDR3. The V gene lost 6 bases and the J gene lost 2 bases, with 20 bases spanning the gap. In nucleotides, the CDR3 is TGCAGTGCCACCGACGCTGACCAAGACCCTGGAAACACCATATATTTT. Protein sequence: CSATDADQDPGNTIYF.

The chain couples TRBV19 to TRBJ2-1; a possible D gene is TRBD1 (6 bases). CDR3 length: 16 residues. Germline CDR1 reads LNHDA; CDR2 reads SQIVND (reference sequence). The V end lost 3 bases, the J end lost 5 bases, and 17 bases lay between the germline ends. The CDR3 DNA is TGTGCCAGTAGTATTTTCGGCGGTTCAGGGGACAATGAGCAGTTCTTC. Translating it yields CASSIFGGSGDNEQFF.

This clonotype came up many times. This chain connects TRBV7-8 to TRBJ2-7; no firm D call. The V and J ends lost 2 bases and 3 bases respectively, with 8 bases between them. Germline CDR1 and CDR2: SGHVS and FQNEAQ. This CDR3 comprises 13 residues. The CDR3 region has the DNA TGTGCCAGCAGCTTAATGAGGTTCTACGAGCAGTACTTC. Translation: CASSLMRFYEQYF.

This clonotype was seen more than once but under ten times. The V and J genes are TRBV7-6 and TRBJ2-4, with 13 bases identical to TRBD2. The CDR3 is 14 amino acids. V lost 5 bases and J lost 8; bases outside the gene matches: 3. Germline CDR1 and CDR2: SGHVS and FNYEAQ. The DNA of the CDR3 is TGTGCCAGCAGCCCACTAGCGGGAGGGGACATTCAGTACTTC. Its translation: CASSPLAGGDIQYF. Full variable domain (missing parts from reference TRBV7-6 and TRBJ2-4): GAGVSQSPRYKVTKRGQDVALRCDPISGHVSLYWYRQALGQGPEFLTYFNYEAQQDKSGLPNDRFSAERPEGSISTLTIQRTEQRDSAMYRCASSPLAGGDIQYFGAGTRLSVL.